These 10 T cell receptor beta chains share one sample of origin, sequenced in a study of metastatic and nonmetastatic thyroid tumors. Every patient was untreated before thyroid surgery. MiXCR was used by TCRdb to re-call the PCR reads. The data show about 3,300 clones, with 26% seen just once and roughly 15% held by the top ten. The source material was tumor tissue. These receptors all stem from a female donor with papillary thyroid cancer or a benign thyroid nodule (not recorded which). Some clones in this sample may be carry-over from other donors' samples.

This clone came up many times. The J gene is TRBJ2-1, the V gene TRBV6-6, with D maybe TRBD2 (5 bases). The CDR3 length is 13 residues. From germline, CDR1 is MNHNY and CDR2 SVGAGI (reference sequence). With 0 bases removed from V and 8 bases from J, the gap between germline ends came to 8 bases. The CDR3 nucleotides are TGTGCCAGCAGTTACTCGGGGAGCGATGAGCAGTTCTTC. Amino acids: CASSYSGSDEQFF.

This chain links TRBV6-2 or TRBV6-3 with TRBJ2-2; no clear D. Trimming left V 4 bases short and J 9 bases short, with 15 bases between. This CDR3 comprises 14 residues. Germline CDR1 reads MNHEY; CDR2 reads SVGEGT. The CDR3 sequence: CASSWEDLTWELFF. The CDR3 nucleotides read TGTGCCAGCAGTTGGGAAGACCTAACCTGGGAGCTGTTTTTT.

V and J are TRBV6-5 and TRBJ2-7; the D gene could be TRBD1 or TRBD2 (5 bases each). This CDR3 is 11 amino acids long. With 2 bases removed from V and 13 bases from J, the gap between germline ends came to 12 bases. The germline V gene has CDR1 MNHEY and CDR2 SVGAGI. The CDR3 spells CASSYGGGLYF. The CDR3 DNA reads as TGTGCCAGCAGTTACGGGGGTGGATTATACTTC.

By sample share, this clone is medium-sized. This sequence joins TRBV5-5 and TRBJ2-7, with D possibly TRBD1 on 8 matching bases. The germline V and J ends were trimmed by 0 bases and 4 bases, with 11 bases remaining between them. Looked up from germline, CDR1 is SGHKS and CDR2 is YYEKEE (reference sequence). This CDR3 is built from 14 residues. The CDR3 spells CASSLDRGGYEQYF. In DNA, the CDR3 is TGTGCCAGCAGCTTGGACAGGGGGGGATACGAGCAGTACTTC.

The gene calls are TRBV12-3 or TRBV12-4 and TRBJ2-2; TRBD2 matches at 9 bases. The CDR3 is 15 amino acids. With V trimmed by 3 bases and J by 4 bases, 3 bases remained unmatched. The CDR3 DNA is TGTGCCAGCAGTTTCGCTAGCGGGACCACCGGGGAGCTGTTTTTT. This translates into CASSFASGTTGELFF.

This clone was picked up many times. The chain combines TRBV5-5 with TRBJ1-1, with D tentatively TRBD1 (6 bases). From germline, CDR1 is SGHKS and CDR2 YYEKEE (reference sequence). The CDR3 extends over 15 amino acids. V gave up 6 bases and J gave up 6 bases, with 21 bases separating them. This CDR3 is CASKIGGGGSPEAFF. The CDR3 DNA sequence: TGTGCCAGCAAGATAGGGGGAGGAGGTTCACCTGAAGCTTTCTTT.

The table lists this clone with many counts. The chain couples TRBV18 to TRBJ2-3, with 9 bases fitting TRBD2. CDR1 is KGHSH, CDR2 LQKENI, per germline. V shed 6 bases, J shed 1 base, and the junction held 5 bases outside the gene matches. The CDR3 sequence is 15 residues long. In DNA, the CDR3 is TGTGCCAGCTCCCGGACTAGCGTCGGCACAGATACGCAGTATTTT. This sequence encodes CASSRTSVGTDTQYF.

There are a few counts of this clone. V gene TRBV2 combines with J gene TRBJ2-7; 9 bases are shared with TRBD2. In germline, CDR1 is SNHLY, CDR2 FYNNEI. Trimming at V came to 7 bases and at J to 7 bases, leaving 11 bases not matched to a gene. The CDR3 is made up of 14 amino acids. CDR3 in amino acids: CASNEGIAGVEQYF. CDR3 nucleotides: TGTGCCAGCAACGAGGGAATAGCGGGAGTTGAGCAGTACTTC.

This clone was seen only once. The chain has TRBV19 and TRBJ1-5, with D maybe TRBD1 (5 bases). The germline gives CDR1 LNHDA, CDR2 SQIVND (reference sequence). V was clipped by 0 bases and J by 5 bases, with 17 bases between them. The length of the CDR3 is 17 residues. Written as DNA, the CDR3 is TGTGCCAGTAGTATAGATGAACGGGCTGGGGGTTATCAGCCCCAGCATTTT. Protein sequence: CASSIDERAGGYQPQHF. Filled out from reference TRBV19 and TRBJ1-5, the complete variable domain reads DGGITQSPKYLFRKEGQNVTLSCEQNLNHDAMYWYRQDPGQGLRLIYYSQIVNDFQKGDIAEGYSVSREKKESFPLTVTSAQKNPTAFYLCASSIDERAGGYQPQHFGDGTRLSIL.

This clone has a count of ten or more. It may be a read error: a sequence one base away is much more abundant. As DNA, the CDR3 is TGTGCCAGCGGCCCAGGACTGGCCTCTAGCACAGATACGCAGTATTTT. Its translation: CASGPGLASSTDTQYF. The chain links TRBV9 to TRBJ2-3, with D possibly being TRBD2 (5 bases). CDR3 size: 16 residues. Trimming took off 7 bases at V and 0 bases at J, with 18 bases between the two ends. Germline values: CDR1 SGDLS, CDR2 YYNGEE.